This TCR beta chain was identified in a study of blood T cell repertoires in COVID-19. The assay was immunoSEQ multiplex PCR, and TCRdb's table has in-frame clones only and misses some. The data contain 450,000 to 500,000 clones, approximately 85% of them singletons. The CDR3 is 14 residues long. With 4 bases removed from V and 6 bases from J, the gap between germline ends came to 15 bases. In germline, CDR1 is LGHDT, CDR2 YNNKEL (reference sequence). The V call is TRBV3-1 (or the pseudogene TRBV3-2), the J call TRBJ1-1; a weak D match, TRBD1 (6 bases). The specimen was peripheral blood. The receptor comes from a human donor in a cohort sampled during active COVID-19. In DNA, the CDR3 is TGTGCCAGCAGCCCAACGGGGGGCCTGGCTGAAGCTTTCTTT. It encodes CASSPTGGLAEAFF.